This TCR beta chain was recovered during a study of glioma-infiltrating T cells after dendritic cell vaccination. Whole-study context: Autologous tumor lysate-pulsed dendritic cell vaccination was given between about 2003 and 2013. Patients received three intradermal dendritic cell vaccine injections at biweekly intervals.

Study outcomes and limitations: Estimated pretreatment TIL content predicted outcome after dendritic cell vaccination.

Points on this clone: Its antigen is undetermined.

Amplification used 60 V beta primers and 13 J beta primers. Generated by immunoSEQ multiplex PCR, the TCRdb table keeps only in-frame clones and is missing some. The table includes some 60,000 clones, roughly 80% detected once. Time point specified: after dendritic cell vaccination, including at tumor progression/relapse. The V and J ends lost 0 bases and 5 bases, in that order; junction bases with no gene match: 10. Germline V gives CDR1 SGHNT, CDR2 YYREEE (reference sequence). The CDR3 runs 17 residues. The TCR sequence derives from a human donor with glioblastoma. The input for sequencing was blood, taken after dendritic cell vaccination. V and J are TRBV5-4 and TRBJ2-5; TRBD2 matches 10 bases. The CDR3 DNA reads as TGTGCCAGCAGCTTGGGGGAGTCTAGCGGGGGATTGGAGACCCAGTACTTC. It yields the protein CASSLGESSGGLETQYF.